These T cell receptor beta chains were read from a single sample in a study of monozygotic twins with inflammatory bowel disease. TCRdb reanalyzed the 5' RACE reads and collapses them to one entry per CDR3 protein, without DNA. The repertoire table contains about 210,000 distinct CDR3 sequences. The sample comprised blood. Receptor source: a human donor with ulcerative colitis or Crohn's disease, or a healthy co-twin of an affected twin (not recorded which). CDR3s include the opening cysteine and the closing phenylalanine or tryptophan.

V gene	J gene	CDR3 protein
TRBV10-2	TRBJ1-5	CASSEGGNNQPQHF
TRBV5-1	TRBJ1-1	CASSLAGGTLNTEAFF
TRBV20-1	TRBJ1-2	CSVWSNYGYTF
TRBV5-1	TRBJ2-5	CASSLAGPPREETQYF
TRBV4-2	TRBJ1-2	CASSQDRSRGFGYTF
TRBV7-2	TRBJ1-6	CASRQGGRYNSPLHF
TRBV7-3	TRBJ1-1	CASSLTPDPTGAFF
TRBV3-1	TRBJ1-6	CASSRGLGRPSSYNSPLHF
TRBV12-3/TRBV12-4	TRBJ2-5	CASSLNSGAGETQYF
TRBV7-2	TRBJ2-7	CASSRLMGSYEQYF
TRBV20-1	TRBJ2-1	CSAVGARVYHEQFF
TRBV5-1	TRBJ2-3	CASASGGAGDTQYF
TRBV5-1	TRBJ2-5	CASSFRASQETQYF
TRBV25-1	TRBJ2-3	CASSSTSGYTDTQYF
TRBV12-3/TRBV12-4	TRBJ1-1	CASSPGTGISRTEAFF
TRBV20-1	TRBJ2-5	CSAPLKTGDETQYF
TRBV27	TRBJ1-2	CASSSLNVRFNYGYTF
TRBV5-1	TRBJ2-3	CASSTSGGAATDTQYF
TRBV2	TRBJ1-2	CASSRQNNYGYTF